Each of the 20 T cell receptor beta chains below was sequenced from the same sample in a study of T cell responses to AZD1222 COVID-19 vaccine. Method: immunoSEQ multiplex PCR; TCRdb's copy keeps in-frame clones and lacks some. The sample records just over 150,000 clones, around nine tenths being singletons. The specimen comprised peripheral blood, sampled 28 days after the second AZD1222 dose. The receptors come from an adult who received the AZD1222 COVID-19 vaccine.

This clone was detected only once. This chain links TRBV19 with TRBJ1-1; D gene ambiguous. Germline CDR1 LNHDA, CDR2 SQIVND (reference sequence). The CDR3 length is 14 residues. V lost 5 bases to trimming and J lost 3 bases, with 13 bases between them. CDR3 nucleotide sequence: TGTGCCAGTAGTCCGATGACGGTATACACTGAAGCTTTCTTT. This translates into CASSPMTVYTEAFF.

The rearrangement links TRBV6-2 or TRBV6-3 to TRBJ1-2, with D possibly matching TRBD1 (5 bases). V lost 5 bases and J lost 3, with 13 bases in between. Germline V CDR1 and CDR2: MNHEY, SVGEGT. The CDR3 runs 14 residues. The CDR3 is CASSKGPRYYGYTF. In DNA form, the CDR3 reads TGTGCCAGCAGTAAGGGACCCCGATACTATGGCTACACCTTC.

The chain carries TRBV10-2 and TRBJ1-4; 10 bases line up with TRBD1. V shed 4 bases and J 7 bases; nucleotides not matched to a gene: 0. The CDR3 is 13 amino acids. The germline V gene encodes CDR1 WSHSY and CDR2 SAAADI. DNA for the CDR3: TGCGCCAGCAGTGGGACAGGGGGTGAAAAACTGTTTTTT. This sequence encodes CASSGTGGEKLFF.

The chain employs TRBV27 and TRBJ2-1, with TRBD2 matching over 13 bases. The CDR3 consists of 18 residues. V lost 6 bases to trimming and J lost 1 base; unmatched junction nucleotides: 9. In germline, CDR1 is MNHEY, CDR2 SMNVEV (reference sequence). The CDR3 nucleotides are TGTGCCAGCAGCCGGGCCGGGACTAGCGGGAAATCCTACAATGAGCAGTTCTTC. Its translation is CASSRAGTSGKSYNEQFF.

V gene TRBV19 combines with J gene TRBJ1-1; D gene unclear. Germline CDR1 is LNHDA and CDR2 is SQIVND (reference sequence). The V end lost 3 bases, the J end lost 1 base, and 12 bases lay between the germline ends. The CDR3 extends over 15 amino acids. For the CDR3, the DNA is TGTGCCAGTAGTATTGAAATTCGTCAGAACACTGAAGCTTTCTTT. This gives the protein CASSIEIRQNTEAFF.

This chain connects TRBV5-8 to TRBJ2-5, with a possible D match to TRBD1 (6 bases). CDR1 SGHTS and CDR2 YDEGEE come from the germline V gene. This CDR3 is 15 amino acids long. The V and J ends lost 3 bases and 5 bases respectively, with 17 bases between them. The DNA for the CDR3 is TGTGCCAGCAGCTACCCTCAGGGGTTCGGGGAGACCCAGTACTTC. It yields the protein CASSYPQGFGETQYF.

The chain recombines TRBV5-1 with TRBJ2-1, with TRBD2 identical over 12 bases. The junction had 2 bases not matched to a gene; V was cut back by 3 bases and J by 4 bases. Germline V gives CDR1 SGHRS, CDR2 YFSETQ. This CDR3 has 15 residues. CDR3 nucleotide sequence: TGCGCCAGCAGCTCTGGACTAGCGGGATACAATGAGCAGTTCTTC. Translation: CASSSGLAGYNEQFF.

The chain links TRBV3-1 (or the pseudogene TRBV3-2) to TRBJ2-7, with D unclear. CDR3 length: 14 residues. The V and J ends lost 0 bases and 6 bases respectively, with 12 bases between them. Germline assignment: CDR1 LGHDT and CDR2 YNNKEL (reference sequence). CDR3 protein: CASSQEYDLSEQYF. The CDR3 DNA sequence: TGTGCCAGCAGCCAAGAGTACGATTTGTCCGAGCAGTACTTC.

The chain uses TRBV28 and TRBJ2-7; possibly TRBD1 or TRBD2 for D (6 bases each). The V end was cut by 5 bases, the J end by 0 bases, with 14 bases between. The germline CDR1 and CDR2 sequences are MDHEN and SYDVKM. CDR3 size: 15 residues. CDR3 residues: CASSKGGSRSYEQYF. The CDR3 DNA reads TGTGCCAGCAGTAAGGGGGGTTCCCGCTCCTACGAGCAGTACTTC.

The J gene is TRBJ1-2, the V gene TRBV19, with no clear D. The CDR3 runs 13 residues. V was clipped by 7 bases and J by 4 bases, with 13 bases between them. Germline V gene lookup returns CDR1 LNHDA and CDR2 SQIVND (reference sequence). CDR3 DNA sequence: TGTGCCAGTACCACAACACGAGGCTATGGCTACACCTTC. Its protein is CASTTTRGYGYTF.

This rearrangement joins TRBV6-5 to TRBJ1-1, with D perhaps matching TRBD1 (5 bases). This CDR3 has 14 residues. Germline CDR1 reads MNHEY; CDR2 reads SVGAGI. Trimming removed 4 bases at V and 12 bases at J, with 21 bases between. The CDR3 sequence is CASSSGFGGASSFF. Here the CDR3 DNA reads TGTGCCAGCAGTTCTGGGTTTGGTGGGGCTTCCTCTTTCTTT.

This chain connects TRBV5-1 to TRBJ1-1; tentative D call: TRBD1 (6 bases). The V gene lost 0 bases and the J gene lost 3 bases, with 12 bases spanning the gap. Germline V gene data show CDR1 as SGHRS and CDR2 as YFSETQ. The CDR3 loop spans 15 amino acids. The CDR3 coding sequence is TGCGCCAGCAGCTTGGCTGGGACAACCCACACTGAAGCTTTCTTT. It yields the protein CASSLAGTTHTEAFF.

V and J are TRBV2 and TRBJ2-2; no clear D. This CDR3 is 16 amino acids long. The V and J ends lost 2 bases and 2 bases respectively, with 12 bases between them. Looked up from germline, CDR1 is SNHLY and CDR2 is FYNNEI. CDR3 sequence reads: CASSESGLLNTGELFF. As DNA, the CDR3 is TGTGCCAGCAGTGAATCGGGTCTACTCAACACCGGGGAGCTGTTTTTT.

The chain couples TRBV30 to TRBJ1-2; D gene ambiguous. Germline V gene data show CDR1 as GTSNPN and CDR2 as SVGIG (reference sequence). This CDR3 is built from 12 residues. V was cut by 7 bases and J by 4 bases, with 13 bases left in between. The CDR3 DNA reads as TGTGCCTCCGAAGAATGGGGCTATGGCTACACCTTC. It encodes CASEEWGYGYTF.

This chain uses TRBV5-6 with TRBJ2-7, with D uncertain. V dropped 4 bases and J dropped 3 bases, with 8 bases sitting between them. This CDR3 has 12 amino acids. Per germline, CDR1 SGHDT and CDR2 YYEEEE. CDR3 nucleotide sequence: TGTGCCAGCAGCACTGCCCACTACGAGCAGTACTTC. Protein sequence: CASSTAHYEQYF.

The rearrangement uses TRBV9 and TRBJ1-6, with D unclear. Germline V lookup: CDR1 SGDLS, CDR2 YYNGEE. V was cut by 2 bases and J by 7 bases, with 16 bases left in between. The CDR3 sequence is 16 residues long. The CDR3 DNA is TGTGCCAGCAGCGTCTCGGGGTCGATGCGGAATTCACCCCTCCACTTT. It translates to CASSVSGSMRNSPLHF. The full variable domain, completed using reference TRBV9 and TRBJ1-6, is DSGVTQTPKHLITATGQRVTLRCSPRSGDLSVYWYQQSLDQGLQFLIQYYNGEERAKGNILERFSAQQFPDLHSELNLSSLELGDSALYFCASSVSGSMRNSPLHFGNGTRLTVT.

This chain links TRBV6-5 with TRBJ1-5, with 9 bases identical to TRBD1. V was pared by 8 bases and J by 7 bases, with 12 bases of the junction left unmatched. The CDR3 has 15 residues. Per the germline V gene, CDR1 is MNHEY and CDR2 is SVGAGI. The CDR3 bases are TGTGCCAGCTGGTTGAGGACAGGGGTCGTCCAGCCCCAGCATTTT. Residues: CASWLRTGVVQPQHF.

The chain is built from TRBV5-6 and TRBJ1-1; D is undetermined. The V gene's germline CDR1 is SGHDT and CDR2 YYEEEE. Trimming pared 4 bases from V and 10 bases from J, leaving 5 bases between. The CDR3 consists of 9 residues. CDR3 coding DNA: TGTGCCAGCAGCCCGTCAGCTTTCTTT. It codes for CASSPSAFF.

In its sample, this clone was seen once. This sequence joins TRBV5-1 and TRBJ2-5; D might be TRBD2 (6 bases). The CDR3 loop spans 17 amino acids. V was trimmed by 1 base and J by 3 bases, leaving 19 bases between them. Germline values: CDR1 SGHRS, CDR2 YFSETQ. The CDR3 sequence is CASSLMVTSFGEETQYF. As DNA, the CDR3 is TGCGCCAGCAGCTTGATGGTCACTAGCTTTGGGGAAGAGACCCAGTACTTC.

Note on this clone: One junction end disagrees with the germline gene, perhaps due to a read error. The V gene is TRBV7-6, the J gene TRBJ2-3, with D possibly TRBD1 on 6 matching bases. Germline CDR1 reads SGHVS; CDR2 reads FNYEAQ. The CDR3 contains 14 residues. For the CDR3, the DNA is TGTGCCACCAGCTGGAAGACAGGCGGGGATACGCAGTATTTT. It is translated as CATSWKTGGDTQYF.